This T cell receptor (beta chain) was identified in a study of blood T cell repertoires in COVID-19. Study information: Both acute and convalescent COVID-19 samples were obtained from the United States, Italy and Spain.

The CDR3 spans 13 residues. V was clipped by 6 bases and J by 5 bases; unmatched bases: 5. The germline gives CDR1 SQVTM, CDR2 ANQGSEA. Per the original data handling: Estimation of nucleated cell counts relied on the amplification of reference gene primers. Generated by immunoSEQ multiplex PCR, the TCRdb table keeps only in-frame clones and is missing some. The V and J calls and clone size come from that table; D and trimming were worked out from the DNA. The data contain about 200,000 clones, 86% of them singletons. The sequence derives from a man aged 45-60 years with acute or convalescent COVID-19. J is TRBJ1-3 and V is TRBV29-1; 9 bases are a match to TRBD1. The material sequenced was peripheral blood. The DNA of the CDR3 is TGCAGCGTCGGACAGGGGACTCGAAACACCATATATTTT. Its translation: CSVGQGTRNTIYF.